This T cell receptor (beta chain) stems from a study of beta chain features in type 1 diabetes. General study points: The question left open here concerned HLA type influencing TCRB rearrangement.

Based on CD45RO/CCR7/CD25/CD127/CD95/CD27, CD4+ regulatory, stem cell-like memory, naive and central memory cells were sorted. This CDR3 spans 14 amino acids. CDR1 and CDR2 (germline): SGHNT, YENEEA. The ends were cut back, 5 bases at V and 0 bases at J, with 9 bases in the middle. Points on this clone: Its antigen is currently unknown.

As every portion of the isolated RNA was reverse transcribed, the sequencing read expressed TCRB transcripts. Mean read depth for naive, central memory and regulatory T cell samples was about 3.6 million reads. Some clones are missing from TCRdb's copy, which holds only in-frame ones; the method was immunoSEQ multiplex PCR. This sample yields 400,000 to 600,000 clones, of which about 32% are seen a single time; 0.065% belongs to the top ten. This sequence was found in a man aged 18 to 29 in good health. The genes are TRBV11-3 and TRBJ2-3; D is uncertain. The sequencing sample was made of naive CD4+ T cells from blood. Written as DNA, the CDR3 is TGTGCCAGCAGCCAAGCTGCTAGCACAGATACGCAGTATTTT. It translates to CASSQAASTDTQYF. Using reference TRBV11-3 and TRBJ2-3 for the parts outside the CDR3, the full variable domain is EAGVVQSPRYKIIEKKQPVAFWCNPISGHNTLYWYLQNLGQGPELLIRYENEEAVDDSQLPKDRFSAERLKGVDSTLKIQPAELGDSAVYLCASSQAASTDTQYFGPGTRLTVL.